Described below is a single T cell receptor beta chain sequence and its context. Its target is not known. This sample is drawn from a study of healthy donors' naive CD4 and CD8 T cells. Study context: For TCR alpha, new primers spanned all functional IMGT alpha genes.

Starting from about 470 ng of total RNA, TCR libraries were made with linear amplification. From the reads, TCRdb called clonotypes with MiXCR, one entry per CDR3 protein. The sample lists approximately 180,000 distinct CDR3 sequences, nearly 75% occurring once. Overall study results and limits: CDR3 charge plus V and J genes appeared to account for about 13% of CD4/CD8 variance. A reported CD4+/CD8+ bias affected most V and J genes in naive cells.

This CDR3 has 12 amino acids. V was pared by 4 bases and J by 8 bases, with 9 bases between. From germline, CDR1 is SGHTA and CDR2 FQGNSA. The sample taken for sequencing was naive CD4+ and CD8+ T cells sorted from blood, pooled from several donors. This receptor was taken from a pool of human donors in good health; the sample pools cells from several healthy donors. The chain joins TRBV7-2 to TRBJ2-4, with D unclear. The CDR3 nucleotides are TGTGCCAGCAGCTCGACTGTGGACATTCAGTACTTC. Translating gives CASSSTVDIQYF.